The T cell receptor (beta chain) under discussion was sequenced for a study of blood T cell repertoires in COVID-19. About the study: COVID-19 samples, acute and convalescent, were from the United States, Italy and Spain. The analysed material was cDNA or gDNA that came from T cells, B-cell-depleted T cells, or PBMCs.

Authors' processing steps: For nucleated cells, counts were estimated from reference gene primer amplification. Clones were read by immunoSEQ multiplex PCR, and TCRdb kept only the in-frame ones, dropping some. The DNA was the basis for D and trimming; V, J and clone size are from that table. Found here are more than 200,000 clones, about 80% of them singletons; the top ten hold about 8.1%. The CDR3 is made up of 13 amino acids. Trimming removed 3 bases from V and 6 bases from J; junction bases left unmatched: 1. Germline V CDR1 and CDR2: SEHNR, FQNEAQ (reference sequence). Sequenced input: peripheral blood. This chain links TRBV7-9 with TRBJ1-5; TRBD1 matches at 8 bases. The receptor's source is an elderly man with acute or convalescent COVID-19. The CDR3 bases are TGTGCCAGCAGCTTTCAGGGGGCTCAGCCCCAGCATTTT. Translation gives CASSFQGAQPQHF.